This record concerns one T cell receptor (beta chain) sequence. The entry originates in a study of blood T cell repertoires in COVID-19. Study-level information: Researchers got acute and convalescent COVID-19 samples from the United States, Italy and Spain.

Seattle enrolled patients during active infection and tracked them longitudinally. V was pared by 0 bases and J by 4 bases, with 10 bases between. This CDR3 comprises 14 residues. CDR1 and CDR2 (germline): SGHDT, YYEEEE. Only in-frame clones appear in the TCRdb table, and some are missing; sequencing was by immunoSEQ multiplex PCR. The repertoire consists of about 350,000 clones, with 88% occurring once and the leading ten covering approximately 7.4%. Sequencing input: peripheral blood. The receptor's source is a woman aged 70-85 years with COVID-19, enrolled during active disease. The chain is built from TRBV5-6 and TRBJ1-2; possibly TRBD1 for D (6 bases). Here the CDR3 DNA reads TGTGCCAGCAGCTTGGGAAGACAGGTCTATGGCTACACCTTC. Protein product: CASSLGRQVYGYTF.